This T cell receptor beta chain originates from a study of blood T cells in healthy people across ages. With a J-beta primer mix and a sample-barcoded 5' primer, a second PCR ran 7 to 11 cycles. TCRdb recomputed calls from the 5' RACE reads with MiXCR, one row per CDR3 protein. The data hold approximately 290,000 distinct CDR3 sequences, with around 29% observed a single time. Germline V gene sequence: CDR1 SNHLY, CDR2 FYNNEI. The CDR3 runs 14 residues. The germline V and J ends were trimmed by 5 bases and 5 bases, with 13 bases remaining between them. The receptor's source is a woman aged 70 to 79 in good health. The sequencing sample was made of blood. The chain combines TRBV2 with TRBJ1-5, with no clear D. CDR3 DNA sequence: TGTGCCAGCAGTTTGGCCAGCTCCTATCAGCCCCAGCATTTT. It translates to CASSLASSYQPQHF.